One and the same sample provided the 9 T cell receptor beta chains below, sequenced in a study of technical replicates of blood from a handful of donors (dated by TCRdb to between 2016 and 2019). Library preparation used the immunoSEQ multiplex PCR assay. Held by TCRdb, this immuneACCESS table contains in-frame sequences only and omits some clones. Under half of the omission traces to an unresolved V gene where checked; the cause of the rest is unknown. This sample lists about 50,000 clones; around 96% were detected once. About 0.37% of the sample goes to the ten largest clones. Material for sequencing was T cells isolated from PBMCs. The receptors stem from a human donor in good health.

V and J are TRBV6-6 and TRBJ1-1, with D possibly matching TRBD1 (5 bases). The CDR3 has 13 residues. The germline V and J ends were trimmed by 4 bases and 2 bases, with 8 bases remaining between them. The germline V gene encodes CDR1 MNHNY and CDR2 SVGAGI (reference sequence). As DNA, the CDR3 is TGTGCCAGCAGTTTTCAGGGAAACACTGAAGCTTTCTTT. Protein: CASSFQGNTEAFF.

The rearrangement joins TRBV19 to TRBJ2-7; a weak D match, TRBD1 (6 bases). Per germline, CDR1 LNHDA and CDR2 SQIVND (reference sequence). The CDR3 is 14 residues long. V was clipped by 5 bases and J by 4 bases, with 15 bases between them. CDR3 in amino acids: CASSAYREDYEQYF. CDR3 DNA sequence: TGTGCCAGTAGTGCATACAGGGAAGATTACGAGCAGTACTTC.

The chain employs TRBV7-2 and TRBJ2-3; 13 nucleotides align to TRBD2. V lost 1 base to trimming and J lost 5 bases; unmatched junction nucleotides: 6. Germline CDR1 reads SGHTA; CDR2 reads FQGNSA. CDR3 length: 17 amino acids. The CDR3 loop is CASSLGHGLAGVDTQYF. The CDR3 nucleotides read TGTGCCAGCAGCTTAGGGCATGGACTAGCGGGAGTAGATACGCAGTATTTT.

Only one count was recorded for this clone. The V gene is TRBV7-8, the J gene TRBJ1-1, with a tentative D call TRBD1 (5 bases). This CDR3 has 13 residues. Trimming removed 1 base from V and 3 bases from J, with 6 bases in between. Germline-derived CDR1 and CDR2 are SGHVS and FQNEAQ. In nucleotides, the CDR3 is TGTGCCAGCAGCTTAGGACAGCACACTGAAGCTTTCTTT. It specifies CASSLGQHTEAFF.

In this sample, this clone turned up once. The chain has TRBV5-1 and TRBJ1-4; 7 bases are shared with TRBD1. Trimming took 4 bases from V and 10 from J; bases not matched to a gene: 13. CDR3 size: 15 residues. Per germline, CDR1 SGHRS and CDR2 YFSETQ. CDR3 region: CASSDERDRRGKLFF. In DNA, the CDR3 is TGCGCCAGCAGCGACGAAAGGGACAGAAGGGGAAAACTGTTTTTT.

The chain is built from TRBV5-5 and TRBJ1-5; D gene unclear. CDR1 is SGHKS, CDR2 YYEKEE, per germline (reference sequence). This CDR3 region has 14 residues. Trimming removed 5 bases from V and 4 bases from J, with 13 bases in between. The CDR3 protein is CASRFQTHNQPQHF. As DNA, the CDR3 is TGTGCCAGCAGGTTCCAGACTCATAATCAGCCCCAGCATTTT.

The gene calls are TRBV6-1 and TRBJ1-1; D gene uncertain. The CDR3 covers 13 residues. Trimming shortened V by 1 base and J by 3 bases, and 6 bases separated the two germline ends. Germline CDR1 and CDR2: MNHNS and SASEGT. CDR3 sequence reads: CASSEGHHTEAFF. Written as DNA, the CDR3 is TGTGCCAGCAGTGAAGGACACCACACTGAAGCTTTCTTT.

The CDR3 DNA sequence: TGTGCCTGGAATCAACAGGGCTACGAGCAGTACTTC. It codes for CAWNQQGYEQYF. The chain carries TRBV30 and TRBJ2-7; perhaps TRBD1 as D (6 bases). Deletions cut 4 bases from V and 3 bases from J, with 10 bases between. The germline gives CDR1 GTSNPN, CDR2 SVGIG (reference sequence). The CDR3 extends over 12 amino acids.

CDR3 DNA sequence: TGTGCCAGCAGCTTGGGCAGCTACGAGCAGTACTTC. It yields the protein CASSLGSYEQYF. This rearrangement joins TRBV7-9 to TRBJ2-7; unclear D gene. The CDR3 spans 12 residues. V lost 3 bases to trimming and J lost 3 bases, with 6 bases between them. Germline V CDR1 and CDR2: SEHNR, FQNEAQ (reference sequence).